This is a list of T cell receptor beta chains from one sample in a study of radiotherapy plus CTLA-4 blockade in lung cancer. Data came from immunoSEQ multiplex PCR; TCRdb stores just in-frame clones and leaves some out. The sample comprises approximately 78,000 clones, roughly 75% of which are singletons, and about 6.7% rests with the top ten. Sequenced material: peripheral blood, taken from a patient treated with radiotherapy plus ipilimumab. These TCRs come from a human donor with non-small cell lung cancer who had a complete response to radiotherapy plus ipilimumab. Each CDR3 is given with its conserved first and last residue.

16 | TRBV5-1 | CASSLVGGANTGELFF
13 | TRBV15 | CATSRIAGFEQYF
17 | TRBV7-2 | CASSLVWVWQGDTEAFF
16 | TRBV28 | CASSTQWDGLNEKLFF
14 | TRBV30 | CAWSVPALNYGYTF
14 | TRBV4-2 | CASSQGQSNQPQHF
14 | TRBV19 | CASSIGTRNTEAFF
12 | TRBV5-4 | CASSLDGGGYTF
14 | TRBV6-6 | CASSYSPSFEAQYF
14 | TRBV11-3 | CASSLGLATDTQYF
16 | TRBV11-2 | CASSLALTGIQETQYF
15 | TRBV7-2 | CASSKQGQSSGEQYF
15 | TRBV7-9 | CASSSPERGNTEAFF
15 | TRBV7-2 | CASSLPAGGITEAFF
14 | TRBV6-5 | CASSPAQQTDTQYF
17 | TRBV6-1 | CASSEAAEGRFGNTIYF
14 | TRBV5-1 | CASSQQGQGREAFF
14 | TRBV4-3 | CASSQDVLGGTQYF
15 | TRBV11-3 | CASSPRQGDTGELFF
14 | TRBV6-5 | CASRAVGTGNTIYF
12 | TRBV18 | CASSPSAYEQYF
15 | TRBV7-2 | CASSLTGFRSGELFF
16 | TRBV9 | CASSVVAGGYTDTQYF
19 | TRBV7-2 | CASSSHPLRRDSRTDTQYF
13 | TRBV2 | CASSAEGTDTQYF
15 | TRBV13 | CASSYKTGVQETQYF
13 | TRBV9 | CASSPRPGTEAFF
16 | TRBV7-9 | CASRKFRGLGSDTQYF
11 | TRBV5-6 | CASSLGGEQYF
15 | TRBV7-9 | CASSIIVGGSNGYTF
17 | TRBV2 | CASSVQGALVRLDIQYF
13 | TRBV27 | CASRGHGADTQYF
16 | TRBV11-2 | CASSPGLAGNTGELFF
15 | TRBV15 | CATSRESTANYGYTF
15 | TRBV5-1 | CASRSRTEITGELFF
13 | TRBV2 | CASVGLSGETQYF
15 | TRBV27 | CASQSWGVAEGTQYF
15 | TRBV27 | CASSPTTESNQPQHF
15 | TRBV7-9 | CASSSGQYYNSPLHF
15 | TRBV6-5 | CASTPGGLAFYEQYF
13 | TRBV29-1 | CSVGWGGNQPQHF
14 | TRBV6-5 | CASSEMTGRQPQHF
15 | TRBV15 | CATSPITGTLSGYTF
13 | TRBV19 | CASSRGLAYGYTF
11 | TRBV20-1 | CSARLYTEAFF
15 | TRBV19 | CASSTIAGQSYGYTF
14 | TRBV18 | CASSPLGQVETQYF
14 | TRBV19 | CASSIARDTGELFF
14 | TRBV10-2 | CASSESQGRQPQHF
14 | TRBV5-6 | CASSLQGTNEKLFF
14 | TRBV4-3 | CASSQEHGVGELFF